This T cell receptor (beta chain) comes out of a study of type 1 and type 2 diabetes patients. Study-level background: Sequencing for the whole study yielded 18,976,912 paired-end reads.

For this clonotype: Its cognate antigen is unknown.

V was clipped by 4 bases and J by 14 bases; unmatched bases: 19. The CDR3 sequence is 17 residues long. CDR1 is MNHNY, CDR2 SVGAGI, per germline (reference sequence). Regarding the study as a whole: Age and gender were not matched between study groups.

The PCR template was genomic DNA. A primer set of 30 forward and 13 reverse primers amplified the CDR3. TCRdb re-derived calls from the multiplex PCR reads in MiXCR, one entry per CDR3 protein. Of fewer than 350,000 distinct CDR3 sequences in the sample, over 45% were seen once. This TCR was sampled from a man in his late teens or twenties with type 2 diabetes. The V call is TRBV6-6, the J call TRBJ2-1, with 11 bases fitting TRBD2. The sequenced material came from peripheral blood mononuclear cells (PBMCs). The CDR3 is CASSSHTLGTSGEREFF. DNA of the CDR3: TGTGCCAGCAGTTCTCACACACTCGGGACTAGCGGCGAAAGAGAGTTCTTC.